This T cell receptor beta chain stems from a study of CXCR3-negative and CXCR3-positive naive CD8 T cells. Findings and limits, study-wide: Against CXCR3-negative naive cells, CXCR3-positive naive cells showed more hydrophobic TRB CDR3s. Surface CD5 looked about the same in the naive subsets, so the authors worked out TCR strength from TRB CDR3 properties. Cryopreserved PBMCs had partly decreased CXCR3 expression; fresh PBMCs were used in most assays. Memory CD8+ cells showed much lower diversity, while both naive subsets were comparably high.

The CDR3 has 11 amino acids. Germline V lookup: CDR1 GTSNPN, CDR2 SVGIG (reference sequence). On this clonotype: No antigen is known for it.

TRB cDNA libraries were made by UMI-labeled 5' RACE. After re-calling the 5' RACE reads, TCRdb lists one entry per CDR3 protein, DNA absent. This sample contains approximately 100,000 distinct CDR3 sequences. CD45RO-CCR7+CD27+CD95- was the phenotype of naive CD8+ T cells. Sample: naive CXCR3+ CD8+ T cells from blood. Subset indicated: CD45RO-CCR7+CD27+CD95- naive CD8+ T cells expressing CXCR3 (TNR3+). The receptor was derived from a human donor in good health. Some clones in this sample may be carry-over from other donors' samples. The chain is built from TRBV30 and TRBJ2-7. The CDR3 spells CAWSELYEQYF.